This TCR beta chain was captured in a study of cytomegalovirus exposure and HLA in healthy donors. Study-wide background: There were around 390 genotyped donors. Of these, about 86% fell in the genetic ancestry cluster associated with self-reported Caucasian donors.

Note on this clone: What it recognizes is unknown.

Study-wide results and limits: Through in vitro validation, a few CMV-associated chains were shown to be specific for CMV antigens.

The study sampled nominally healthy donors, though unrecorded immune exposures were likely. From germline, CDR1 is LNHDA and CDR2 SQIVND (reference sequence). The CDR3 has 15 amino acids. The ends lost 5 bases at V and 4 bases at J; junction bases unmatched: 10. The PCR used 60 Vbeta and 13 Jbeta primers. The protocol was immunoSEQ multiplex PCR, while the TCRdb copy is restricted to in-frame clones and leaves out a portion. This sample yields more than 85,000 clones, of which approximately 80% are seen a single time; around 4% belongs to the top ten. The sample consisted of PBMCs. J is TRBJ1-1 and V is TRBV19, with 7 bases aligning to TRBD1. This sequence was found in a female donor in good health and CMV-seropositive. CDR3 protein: CASSPSSKGATEAFF. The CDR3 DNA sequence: TGTGCCAGTAGTCCCAGCTCAAAGGGGGCCACTGAAGCTTTCTTT.